Listed below are T cell receptor beta chains from one sample, sequenced in a study of T cells after yellow fever vaccination. TCRdb re-derived calls from the 5' RACE reads in MiXCR, one entry per CDR3 protein. The sample has around 320,000 distinct CDR3 sequences, roughly 10% seen once. The material sequenced was CD4+ T cells sorted from PBMCs, taken 45 days after the yellow fever booster vaccination. These receptors originate from a man younger than 30 who received the YFV17D yellow fever vaccine. CDR3s include the opening cysteine and the closing phenylalanine or tryptophan. A D gene is named only where the DNA matches it firmly. Rows may omit the clone size; those that give it use once, few, many or a size class.

>TRBD2|.|TRBJ2-2|TRBV2
TGTGCCAGCAGTGAGAGGCTAGCGGGGGGGCTTGCCACCGGGGAGCTGTTTTTT
CASSERLAGGLATGELFF
>.|.|TRBJ2-7|TRBV5-6
TGTGCCAGCAGCTTGGCCGTGGAATGGGAGCAGTACTTC
CASSLAVEWEQYF
>.|.|TRBJ2-7|TRBV27
TGTGCCATCGCCCGAGGGGCAGGAGGCTACGAGCAGTACTTC
CAIARGAGGYEQYF
>.|.|TRBJ1-4|TRBV7-8
TGTGCCAGCAACCCTTACCCAGGTTCAAGTGGACTGTTTTTT
CASNPYPGSSGLFF
>TRBD1|.|TRBJ1-5|TRBV18
TGTGCCAGCTCCCCTAGGGGGCCGAGCAATCAGCCCCAGCATTTT
CASSPRGPSNQPQHF
>TRBD1|many|TRBJ1-6|TRBV6-5
TGTGCCAGCAGTTACGGACAGGGCGTTTCACCCCTCCACTTT
CASSYGQGVSPLHF
>TRBD2|many|TRBJ2-3|TRBV20-1
TGCAGTGCCGGAGCGGGAGTGAGCACAGATACGCAGTATTTT
CSAGAGVSTDTQYF
>.|few|TRBJ1-2|TRBV19
TGTGCCAGTAGTGCCGGTTGGAACTATGGCTACACCTTC
CASSAGWNYGYTF
>TRBD2|few|TRBJ2-1|TRBV4-1
TGCGCCAGCAGCCGGGGTGGGAGGGACAATGAGCAGTTCTTC
CASSRGGRDNEQFF
>.|many|TRBJ1-3|TRBV4-3
TGCGCCAGCAGCCAAGATCTTTCACCGGGGACTGGAAACACCATATATTTT
CASSQDLSPGTGNTIYF
>.|few|TRBJ2-5|TRBV7-2
TGTGCCAGCAGCTCCACCCAGGGGCGAGAGACCCAGTACTTC
CASSSTQGRETQYF
>.|.|TRBJ1-1|TRBV6-5
TGTGCCAGCAAATTAGTAGCGAACACTGAAGCTTTCTTT
CASKLVANTEAFF
>TRBD1|.|TRBJ1-5|TRBV5-6
TGTGCCAGCAGCTACGGACAGGGGGTAGGGCAGCCCCAGCATTTT
CASSYGQGVGQPQHF
>TRBD2|many|TRBJ2-3|TRBV7-7
TGTGCTAGCAGCTTAAACAGCGGGGGGGCAGATACGCAGTATTTT
CASSLNSGGADTQYF
>.|.|TRBJ1-1|TRBV3-1
TGTGCCAGCAGCCAAACGCGGAACACTGAAGCTTTCTTT
CASSQTRNTEAFF